The 23 T cell receptor beta chains below all came from one sample that was sequenced in a study of blood T cell repertoires in COVID-19. Sequenced by immunoSEQ multiplex PCR; TCRdb stores in-frame clones only, minus some. Altogether nearly 80,000 clones are present, around 80% being singletons, with the ten largest covering 30% to 40%. Sequenced input: peripheral blood. The receptor set was obtained from a woman in her seventies with acute or convalescent COVID-19.

The chain carries TRBV4-1 and TRBJ1-1; 9 nucleotides agree with TRBD1. The J segment lost 5 bases and the V segment lost 3 bases, leaving 4 bases of the junction unmatched. CDR3 size: 14 residues. The germline gives CDR1 MGHRA, CDR2 YSYEKL. For the CDR3, the DNA is TGCGCCAGCAGCCATACAGGGGGCCGGACTGAAGCTTTCTTT. This gives the protein CASSHTGGRTEAFF.

The J gene is TRBJ2-7, the V gene TRBV3-1 (or the pseudogene TRBV3-2), with TRBD1 matching over 10 bases. The ends lost 5 bases at V and 7 bases at J; junction bases unmatched: 5. CDR3 length equals 13 residues. Germline assignment: CDR1 LGHDT and CDR2 YNNKEL (reference sequence). CDR3 loop: CASSGTGAEEQYF. The CDR3 DNA reads TGTGCCAGCAGCGGGACAGGGGCTGAAGAGCAGTACTTC.

The rearrangement uses TRBV20-1 and TRBJ2-7, with 10 bases aligning to TRBD2. CDR1 and CDR2 (germline): DFQATT, SNEGSKA (reference sequence). The V gene end was trimmed by 3 bases and the J gene end by 3 bases; junction bases not matched to a gene: 5. The CDR3 runs 14 residues. CDR3 bases: TGCAGTGCTAGTAGGACTAGCGGTTTCTACGAGCAGTACTTC. Translation: CSASRTSGFYEQYF.

The rearrangement links TRBV10-2 to TRBJ2-7; 7 bases line up with TRBD2. Trimming took 6 bases from V and 8 from J; bases not matched to a gene: 10. CDR1 is WSHSY, CDR2 SAAADI, per germline. The CDR3 runs to 13 residues. The CDR3, as DNA: TGCGCCAGCAGCTTGGGGGGGGGAACTCAGCAGTACTTC. Amino acids: CASSLGGGTQQYF.

This clone is a singleton in its sample. In nucleotides, the CDR3 is TGCGCCAGCAGCCAAGTCGCACTAACCTCTTTAGATACGCAGTATTTT. It yields the protein CASSQVALTSLDTQYF. This sequence joins TRBV4-1 and TRBJ2-3; no firm D call. This CDR3 is 16 amino acids long. The V and J ends lost 1 base and 5 bases respectively, with 16 bases between them. Per the germline V gene, CDR1 is MGHRA and CDR2 is YSYEKL.

CDR3 loop: CASTSSGAGAYEQYF. The CDR3 DNA reads as TGTGCCAGCACCTCCTCGGGGGCGGGGGCCTACGAGCAGTACTTC. This chain links TRBV6-5 with TRBJ2-7, with D perhaps matching TRBD2 (7 bases). The CDR3 is 15 amino acids. Germline CDR1 and CDR2: MNHEY and SVGAGI. Trimming pared 7 bases from V and 2 bases from J, leaving 18 bases between.

J is TRBJ2-2 and V is TRBV19; 8 bases match TRBD2. J was trimmed by 3 bases and V by 7 bases; bases with no gene match: 7. The CDR3 sequence is 15 residues long. Germline CDR1 and CDR2: LNHDA and SQIVND (reference sequence). The CDR3 DNA follows: TGTGCCAGTAATGCCGGGACTAGAGACACCGGGGAGCTGTTTTTT. Translated: CASNAGTRDTGELFF.

V is TRBV2 and J is TRBJ1-5; 11 bases map to TRBD1. From germline, CDR1 is SNHLY and CDR2 FYNNEI. This CDR3 is 15 amino acids long. With 5 bases clipped from V and 5 bases from J, the junction kept 5 bases outside the gene matches. The CDR3: CASSSGTGGYQPQHF. In DNA form, the CDR3 reads TGTGCCAGCAGTTCCGGGACAGGGGGTTATCAGCCCCAGCATTTT.

The chain carries TRBV5-1 and TRBJ2-1, with 8 bases that match TRBD1. Germline V gene sequence: CDR1 SGHRS, CDR2 YFSETQ. Unmatched junction bases numbered 8, after V lost 3 bases and J lost 9 bases. The length of the CDR3 is 14 residues. The CDR3 DNA follows: TGCGCCAGCAGCTCTCGGACAGGGCCTAGTGAGCAGTTCTTC. Amino acids: CASSSRTGPSEQFF.

This rearrangement joins TRBV11-2 to TRBJ2-7, with D possibly matching TRBD1 (5 bases). V lost 2 bases to trimming and J lost 2 bases, with 13 bases between them. Germline values: CDR1 SGHAT, CDR2 FQNNGV. The CDR3 totals 15 residues. The DNA of the CDR3 is TGTGCCAGCAGCTTATATCAGGGTCAAGCCTACGAGCAGTACTTC. It translates to CASSLYQGQAYEQYF.

The chain employs TRBV5-6 and TRBJ2-6; TRBD1 might be the D (6 bases). This CDR3 comprises 17 residues. V was pared by 6 bases and J by 4 bases, with 20 bases between. In germline, CDR1 is SGHDT, CDR2 YYEEEE. The CDR3 bases are TGTGCCAGCATGCTTCTGACAGGCGCGACCGGGGCCAACGTCCTGACTTTC. It yields the protein CASMLLTGATGANVLTF.

V and J are TRBV6-5 and TRBJ1-2; a possible D gene is TRBD1 (6 bases). CDR3 length equals 15 residues. V shed 6 bases and J shed 4 bases, with 18 bases lying between them. Germline values: CDR1 MNHEY, CDR2 SVGAGI. CDR3 loop: CASSTQGSLRYGYTF. The DNA of the CDR3 is TGTGCCAGCAGCACACAGGGATCCCTCCGCTATGGCTACACCTTC.

The chain carries TRBV4-1 and TRBJ1-2, with a possible D match to TRBD1 (6 bases). Trimming cost V 4 bases and J 4 bases, with 13 bases left between them. Germline V lookup: CDR1 MGHRA, CDR2 YSYEKL. The CDR3 contains 14 residues. In nucleotides, the CDR3 is TGCGCCAGCAGCCCGGCAGGGGAGCCCTATGGCTACACCTTC. This sequence encodes CASSPAGEPYGYTF.

This clone was counted only a few times. The genes are TRBV7-8 and TRBJ1-5, with D uncertain. The germline V gene has CDR1 SGHVS and CDR2 FQNEAQ. CDR3 length: 15 amino acids. Deletions cut 4 bases from V and 3 bases from J, with 13 bases between. This CDR3 reads CASSSLAGYNQPQHF. The CDR3, as DNA: TGTGCCAGCAGCTCACTGGCGGGGTACAATCAGCCCCAGCATTTT.

CDR3 amino acids: CASSLGTFSYEQYF. The CDR3, as DNA: TGTGCCAGTAGTCTCGGGACTTTCTCCTACGAGCAGTACTTC. The rearrangement links TRBV19 to TRBJ2-7, with a tentative D call TRBD2 (6 bases). V lost 5 bases to trimming and J lost 0 bases, with 11 bases between them. Germline loops: CDR1 LNHDA, CDR2 SQIVND (reference sequence). There are 14 residues in the CDR3.

The J gene is TRBJ2-7, the V gene TRBV28; no reliable D call. Trimming left V 5 bases short and J 2 bases short, with 10 bases between. The CDR3 length is 13 residues. Germline lookup yields CDR1 MDHEN and CDR2 SYDVKM. The CDR3 protein is CASSPPQTYEQYF. CDR3 coding DNA: TGTGCCAGCAGTCCGCCCCAGACCTACGAGCAGTACTTC. Full variable domain (missing parts from reference TRBV28 and TRBJ2-7): DVKVTQSSRYLVKRTGEKVFLECVQDMDHENMFWYRQDPGLGLRLIYFSYDVKMKEKGDIPEGYSVSREKKERFSLILESASTNQTSMYLCASSPPQTYEQYFGPGTRLTVT.

The chain carries TRBV10-3 and TRBJ2-1; D is unclear. V lost 0 bases and J lost 6, with 9 bases in between. The CDR3 is 14 residues long. From germline, CDR1 is ENHRY and CDR2 SYGVKD. The CDR3 region has the DNA TGTGCCATCAGTGAGTCTCCCGACACCAATGAGCAGTTCTTC. The encoded protein is CAISESPDTNEQFF.

This chain connects TRBV5-1 to TRBJ2-3, with 7 bases fitting TRBD2. Germline values: CDR1 SGHRS, CDR2 YFSETQ. The CDR3 length is 14 residues. V was clipped by 4 bases and J by 7 bases; unmatched bases: 9. This CDR3 is CASSIRGGSYTQYF. The CDR3 DNA follows: TGCGCCAGCAGCATCCGGGGAGGGTCGTATACGCAGTATTTT.

The chain is built from TRBV11-3 and TRBJ2-1, with D unclear. This CDR3 has 14 residues. The germline gives CDR1 SGHNT, CDR2 YENEEA. V lost 5 bases and J 2 bases, leaving 10 bases between the germline ends. CDR3 sequence: CASSPSSPYNEQFF. DNA of the CDR3: TGTGCCAGCAGCCCCTCGTCTCCCTACAATGAGCAGTTCTTC.

The chain carries TRBV2 and TRBJ1-1, with TRBD1 identical over 7 bases. Germline assignment: CDR1 SNHLY and CDR2 FYNNEI. This CDR3 is 16 amino acids long. V shed 5 bases and J 5 bases; nucleotides not matched to a gene: 14. The CDR3 bases are TGTGCCAGCAGTCTCGCGATGGAGGGGGCAGGTACTGAAGCTTTCTTT. Residues: CASSLAMEGAGTEAFF.

This sequence joins TRBV5-5 and TRBJ2-1; tentative D call: TRBD2 (6 bases). The length of the CDR3 is 15 residues. Germline CDR1 is SGHKS and CDR2 is YYEKEE (reference sequence). Deletions cut 2 bases from V and 3 bases from J, with 12 bases between. The CDR3 DNA sequence: TGTGCCAGCAGCTTAGGCAGGGACTTCTACAATGAGCAGTTCTTC. It is translated as CASSLGRDFYNEQFF. Complete variable domain (other parts from reference TRBV5-5 and TRBJ2-1): DAGVTQSPTHLIKTRGQQVTLRCSPISGHKSVSWYQQVLGQGPQFIFQYYEKEERGRGNFPDRFSARQFPNYSSELNVNALLLGDSALYLCASSLGRDFYNEQFFGPGTRLTVL.

This rearrangement joins TRBV29-1 to TRBJ2-7, with D possibly being TRBD1 (5 bases). The CDR3 is made up of 12 amino acids. V lost 6 bases and J lost 2, with 11 bases in between. Germline assignment: CDR1 SQVTM and CDR2 ANQGSEA. The CDR3, as DNA: TGCAGCGTAGCGACGGACACCTACGAGCAGTACTTC. Its protein product is CSVATDTYEQYF.

V and J are TRBV28 and TRBJ2-5; D is possibly TRBD2 (6 bases). Germline-derived CDR1 and CDR2 are MDHEN and SYDVKM. The length of the CDR3 is 14 residues. Trimming pared 10 bases from V and 2 bases from J, leaving 17 bases between. The CDR3 DNA reads TGTGCCACCCGCCCCCGACTAGTACAAGAGACCCAGTACTTC. Residues: CATRPRLVQETQYF.